A selection of T cell receptor beta chains follows, all from one sample in a study of PD-1 blockade in mismatch repair-deficient tumors. Measured with immunoSEQ multiplex PCR; TCRdb has only the in-frame clones, and not every one. The sample has 130,000 or so clones, around 86% seen once. The sample was peripheral blood, taken 44 weeks after starting pembrolizumab. The receptor set was obtained from an adult with mismatch repair-deficient cancer. Each CDR3 is given with its conserved first and last residue. The D gene is left open where the match is weak. The size entry is marked missing in some rows and otherwise reads once, few, many or a size class.

D gene,V gene,J gene,clone size,CDR3 protein,CDR3 DNA
.,TRBV30,TRBJ2-3,.,CAWSGGTHGVSDTQYF,TGTGCCTGGAGTGGGGGGACACACGGGGTTTCAGATACGCAGTATTTT
.,TRBV6-6,TRBJ1-5,.,CASRDRSSNQPQHF,TGTGCCAGCAGGGACCGAAGCTCCAATCAGCCCCAGCATTTT
.,TRBV13,TRBJ1-1,.,CASSLVGTEAFF,TGTGCCAGCAGCTTAGTGGGCACTGAAGCTTTCTTT
.,TRBV15,TRBJ2-6,.,CATSRGLFRGKSGANVLTF,TGTGCCACCAGCAGAGGTTTATTCAGGGGAAAGTCTGGGGCCAACGTCCTGACTTTC
.,TRBV6-1,TRBJ2-6,medium-sized,CASSELSGANVLTF,TGTGCCAGCAGTGAACTCTCTGGGGCCAACGTCCTGACTTTC
TRBD2,TRBV28,TRBJ2-1,once,CASSLRQGLAGVVYNEQFF,TGTGCCAGCAGTTTGAGGCAGGGACTAGCGGGAGTGGTCTACAATGAGCAGTTCTTC
TRBD2,TRBV2,TRBJ2-5,.,CASSLTSGRGQETQYF,TGTGCCAGCAGTCTGACTAGCGGGAGGGGGCAAGAGACCCAGTACTTC
.,TRBV5-5,TRBJ2-1,.,CASSLGWLSPNNEQFF,TGTGCCAGCAGCTTAGGCTGGCTATCCCCAAACAATGAGCAGTTCTTC
.,TRBV6-5,TRBJ1-4,.,CASSYGGASEKLFF,TGTGCCAGCAGTTACGGGGGAGCCTCTGAAAAACTGTTTTTT
.,TRBV5-4,TRBJ1-2,.,CAVENRVTNYGYTF,TGTGCCGTAGAAAACAGGGTAACTAACTATGGCTACACCTTC
.,TRBV28,TRBJ2-7,.,CASSSPLWGGEYEQYF,TGTGCCAGCAGTTCTCCCCTGTGGGGGGGCGAGTACGAGCAGTACTTC
.,TRBV11-2,TRBJ2-1,.,CASTSRGGNEQFF,TGTGCCAGCACTTCCAGGGGTGGCAATGAGCAGTTCTTC
TRBD2,TRBV4-3,TRBJ2-5,.,CASSSGTSGVKETQYF,TGCGCCAGCAGCAGCGGGACTAGCGGGGTCAAAGAGACCCAGTACTTC
.,TRBV5-1,TRBJ2-1,.,CASSQTGVGYNEQFF,TGCGCCAGCAGCCAGACAGGAGTGGGATACAATGAGCAGTTCTTC
.,TRBV5-5,TRBJ1-4,.,CASGQNSLTNEKLFF,TGTGCCAGCGGACAAAACAGTCTTACTAATGAAAAACTGTTTTTT
.,TRBV7-9,TRBJ2-2,.,CASSLPSSQGLDYAGELFF,TGTGCCAGCAGCTTACCTTCTTCCCAGGGGTTAGACTACGCCGGGGAGCTGTTTTTT
.,TRBV11-3,TRBJ1-2,.,CASSMGTNYGYTF,TGTGCCAGCAGCATGGGAACTAACTATGGCTACACCTTC
.,TRBV30,TRBJ1-1,.,CAWSGTTVGTEAFF,TGTGCCTGGAGTGGGACAACCGTAGGGACTGAAGCTTTCTTT
.,TRBV5-6,TRBJ2-7,.,CASSLPGGDEQYF,TGTGCCAGCAGCCTACCAGGTGGGGACGAGCAGTACTTC
TRBD2,TRBV5-1,TRBJ2-5,.,CASSSRTSGREETQYF,TGCGCCAGCAGCTCAAGGACTAGCGGGAGGGAAGAGACCCAGTACTTC
.,TRBV10-2,TRBJ2-2,.,CASSDGTPNTGELFF,TGCGCCAGCAGTGACGGGACCCCTAACACCGGGGAGCTGTTTTTT
.,TRBV19,TRBJ1-1,.,CASSIDRTNTEAFF,TGTGCCAGTAGTATAGATAGGACGAACACTGAAGCTTTCTTT